This T cell receptor (beta chain) came from a study of T cells in Graves' hyperthyroidism and ophthalmopathy. RNA transcripts served as the template for amplifying TCR beta CDR3 regions. A first-round RT-PCR of the TCR CDR3 used the HTBI primer set. TCRdb re-analysed the multiplex PCR reads in MiXCR, keeping a single row per CDR3 protein. The data contain 600,000 to 700,000 distinct CDR3 sequences, 45% of them singletons. The CDR3 extends over 12 amino acids. V was shortened by 3 bases and J by 3 bases, with 8 bases between the two germline ends. From germline, CDR1 is DFQATT and CDR2 SNEGSKA (reference sequence).

Sequenced input: peripheral blood or thyroid tissue (not recorded which). The chain joins TRBV20-1 to TRBJ1-2, with a possible D match to TRBD1 (5 bases). This sequence was found in an adult man with Graves' disease, either hyperthyroidism or ophthalmopathy (not recorded which). The CDR3 DNA sequence: TGCAGTGCTAGGCGGGGGGACTATGGCTACACCTTC. Protein sequence: CSARRGDYGYTF.